This T cell receptor beta chain appears in the sequencing data of a study of cytomegalovirus exposure and HLA in healthy donors. The CDR3 covers 14 residues. Trimming shortened V by 3 bases and J by 3 bases, and 12 bases separated the two germline ends. CDR1 SGHTA and CDR2 FQGNSA come from the germline V gene. All the people who gave samples were healthy bone marrow donors. This clone was observed a few times. A multiplex PCR was run with 60 Vbeta primers and 13 Jbeta primers. Generated by immunoSEQ multiplex PCR, the TCRdb table keeps only in-frame clones and is missing some. The sample shows approximately 140,000 clones, 82% of them seen only once.

This receptor was obtained from a male donor in good health and CMV-seronegative. The sequenced material came from PBMCs. This rearrangement joins TRBV7-2 to TRBJ2-7; D perhaps matches TRBD2 (5 bases). CDR3 nucleotides: TGTGCCAGCAGCTTCGAAGCGGCTTACTACGAGCAGTACTTC. Its translation: CASSFEAAYYEQYF.